The clone carrying this TCR beta chain appeared a single time. Its matching antigen is unknown. CDR1 and CDR2 from the germline V gene are SGHRS and YFSETQ. Trimming took off 0 bases at V and 10 bases at J, with 8 bases between the two ends. There are 13 residues in the CDR3. Time point of the sample: peripheral blood 6 weeks after treatment start. Urothelial carcinoma, locally advanced or metastatic, affected the patients. The study collected 1 to 8 samples per patient, pretreatment and on-treatment. This record belongs to a study of PD-L1 blockade in urothelial cancer. Whole-study context: Treatment start was followed by blood analysis at 3 weeks (second dose) and again at 6 weeks. General study findings and limits: At the 3-week point, tumor-associated blood clones expanded more in durable-benefit patients.

Generated by immunoSEQ multiplex PCR, the TCRdb table keeps only in-frame clones and is missing some. The sample consists of about 36,000 clones, about four fifths of them appearing once. The clonotype originates from a man in his forties with urothelial cancer. This specimen consisted of PBMCs, obtained around atezolizumab (anti-PD-L1) treatment. The genes are TRBV5-1 and TRBJ1-6, with D hard to call. The CDR3 region is CASSLEGESPLHF. CDR3 bases: TGCGCCAGCAGCTTGGAGGGAGAATCACCCCTCCACTTT.